The TCR beta chain under discussion was sequenced for a study of blood T cell repertoires in COVID-19 (dated by TCRdb to 2018 to 2021). For context, the study as a whole: Samples covering the acute and convalescent phases of COVID-19 were provided by collaborators in the United States, Italy and Spain. The sample metadata nearly always contained a de-identified subject ID, COVID-19 status, age in years and sex. The dataset comprised deeply sampled blood TCRbeta repertoires from subjects exposed to, actively infected with, or recovered from COVID-19. HLA class I and class II types, where available, came from metadata supplied by the sample provider rather than from assay-based typing. The samples were drawn from two sources: the first 160 participants of the ongoing ImmuneRACE study, and 1,200 or so subjects contributed by 6 global collaborators. The repertoires were released in a freely available public database intended as a resource for research on the immune response to SARS-CoV-2. The material from the prospective study consisted of cDNA or gDNA derived from T cells, B-cell-depleted T cells, or PBMCs.

TCRbeta CDR3 regions were amplified from genomic DNA using the immunoSEQ Assay, a bias-controlled multiplex PCR. In the source study's methods: The number of nucleated cells in each sample was estimated by amplification of reference gene primers within the assay. To quantify the absolute abundance of each unique TCRbeta CDR3 rearrangement, sequence reads were collapsed and filtered. For each sample, productive Simpson clonality was calculated as the square root of Simpson's diversity index across productive rearrangements. The table comes from immuneACCESS by way of TCRdb, which keeps in-frame sequences with V and J called. Part of the clones is missing from these tables; in studies checked, under half for an unresolved V gene and the rest for unknown reasons. From that table come the V and J calls and clone size; the DNA was used to work out D and trimming. The sample table lists about 67,000 clones, 85% to 90% of them with a count of one. The ten largest clones take up approximately 8% of the sample.

The CDR3 sequence holds 15 residues, the cysteine and phenylalanine included. Only CDR3 DNA is held: 45 bases, read in frame from base 1. CDR1 SGHTA and CDR2 FQGNSA are derived from the germline V gene. The germline V end is reduced by 1 base and the J end by 2 bases; junction bases left unmatched: 2. Results the study describes overall, beyond this receptor: The quantity of clinical and demographic metadata differed by source and by participant and was supplied without curation.

The collaborating institutions used their own protocols to collect whole blood in K2EDTA tubes. For TCRbeta analysis, collaborator samples were shipped as frozen whole blood, as isolated PBMCs, or as DNA extracted from either sample type. To note about this clone: Its antigen remains undetermined. Nothing much larger sits one base from this clone, and base qualities are not available.

The chain links TRBV7-2 with TRBJ2-1, with 7 bases in between that match TRBD1. Sequencing input: peripheral blood. This clonotype was sampled from a man aged 45 to 65 with active COVID-19. The CDR3 amino acid sequence is: CASSLVGTAYNEQFF. The nucleotide sequence reads TGTGCCAGCAGCTTAGTTGGGACAGCCTACAATGAGCAGTTCTTC.